The TCR beta chain under discussion was sequenced for a study of blood T cell repertoires in COVID-19. Study in general: Sites across the United States, Italy and Spain contributed samples from acute and convalescent COVID-19. From T cells, B-cell-depleted T cells, or PBMCs came the material, which was cDNA or gDNA.

Original data processing: Reference gene primer amplification gave nucleated cell count estimates. TCRdb's table, derived via immunoSEQ multiplex PCR, lists solely in-frame clones and lacks some. That table is the source of V, J and clone size, and D and trimming were worked out from the DNA. The table includes tens of thousands of clones, roughly 84% detected once. The sequenced sample was peripheral blood. The receptor's source is a man aged 55 to 70 with acute or convalescent COVID-19.

The CDR3 protein is CASSTPRQGAGSEKLFF. CDR3 nucleotide sequence: TGTGCCAGTAGTACCCCGCGACAGGGGGCAGGCAGTGAAAAACTGTTTTTT. The rearrangement joins TRBV19 to TRBJ1-4, with 10 bases matching TRBD1. CDR3 length: 17 residues. Trimming took 4 bases from V and 7 from J; bases not matched to a gene: 12. CDR1 is LNHDA, CDR2 SQIVND, per germline (reference sequence).